Listed here are 27 T cell receptor beta chains from one sample, sequenced in a study of cytomegalovirus exposure and HLA in healthy donors. A multiplex PCR was run with 60 Vbeta primers and 13 Jbeta primers. Data came from immunoSEQ multiplex PCR; TCRdb stores just in-frame clones and leaves some out. Among 100,000 to 150,000 clones listed, around three quarters were seen once. The sample was PBMCs. These receptors all stem from a woman in her forties or fifties in good health and CMV-seronegative.

V gene TRBV7-2 combines with J gene TRBJ1-1; no clear D. Germline lookup yields CDR1 SGHTA and CDR2 FQGNSA. The CDR3 has 13 amino acids. V was shortened by 5 bases and J by 5 bases, with 12 bases between the two germline ends. The CDR3 spells CASSPLGTTEAFF. CDR3 nucleotides: TGTGCCAGCAGCCCATTGGGCACGACTGAAGCTTTCTTT.

This clone has only a few counts. The chain recombines TRBV5-4 with TRBJ2-7; tentative D call: TRBD1 (6 bases). Germline V gene data show CDR1 as SGHNT and CDR2 as YYREEE (reference sequence). The CDR3 contains 15 residues. V lost 4 bases, J lost 2 bases, and 16 bases lay in between. The CDR3 DNA reads as TGTGCCAGCAGCCGTACAGGGTTTGGAACCTACGAGCAGTACGTC. Residues: CASSRTGFGTYEQYV.

Note on this clone: Its ends do not fully match the called genes, so a read error is possible. Other DNA sequences in this sample translate to the same CDR3. The rearrangement joins TRBV4-3 to TRBJ1-1; D may be TRBD1 (6 bases). Germline lookup yields CDR1 LGHNA and CDR2 YSLEER. The CDR3 loop spans 15 amino acids. DNA of the CDR3: TGCGCCAGCAGTCAAGACCCTGGACAGTACACTGAAGCTTTCTTT. Residues: CASSQDPGQYTEAFF.

The J gene is TRBJ2-5, the V gene TRBV10-3; perhaps TRBD1 as D (6 bases). The germline V gene encodes CDR1 ENHRY and CDR2 SYGVKD. V shed 0 bases and J shed 0 bases, with 11 bases lying between them. The CDR3 has 16 residues. The DNA of the CDR3 is TGTGCCATCAGTGAGTCCAGGACAGCGTACCAAGAGACCCAGTACTTC. This gives the protein CAISESRTAYQETQYF.

The gene calls are TRBV12-5 and TRBJ2-7; maybe TRBD2 (6 bases). CDR1 and CDR2 (germline): LGHNT, FRNRAP. Between the trimmed V and J ends, which lost 6 bases and 2 bases, there was a span of 11 bases. The CDR3 is made up of 13 amino acids. CDR3 bases: TGTGCTAGTGGCCGGGGCGGGACCTACGAGCAGTACTTC. Its translation: CASGRGGTYEQYF.

In its sample, this clone was seen a few times. The genes are TRBV5-1 and TRBJ2-1; TRBD2 aligns across 10 bases. The CDR3 covers 16 residues. Trimming cost V 0 bases and J 8 bases; bases outside gene matches: 8. Germline assignment: CDR1 SGHRS and CDR2 YFSETQ. DNA for the CDR3: TGCGCCAGCAGCTTGGAACTAGCGGGACTGGGCGATGAGCAGTTCTTC. Translated: CASSLELAGLGDEQFF.

The chain uses TRBV5-1 and TRBJ2-1; TRBD1 agrees at 11 bases. The junction had 7 bases not matched to a gene; V was cut back by 4 bases and J by 7 bases. CDR3 size: 15 residues. Germline V gene data show CDR1 as SGHRS and CDR2 as YFSETQ. The CDR3 nucleotides read TGCGCCAGCAGCCTCGGACAGGGGGCAGTTAATGAGCAGTTCTTC. Its translation is CASSLGQGAVNEQFF.

The V call is TRBV7-9, the J call TRBJ1-2; D is undetermined. With 5 bases removed from V and 4 bases from J, the gap between germline ends came to 17 bases. Germline CDR1 reads SEHNR; CDR2 reads FQNEAQ (reference sequence). The CDR3 runs to 15 residues. The CDR3 here is CASSRRSEPFYGYTF. CDR3 nucleotides: TGTGCCAGCAGCCGGAGGTCAGAACCCTTCTATGGCTACACCTTC.

This chain joins TRBV5-1 and TRBJ2-1; possible D gene TRBD1, 6 bases. Germline V CDR1 and CDR2: SGHRS, YFSETQ. V was trimmed by 1 base and J by 6 bases, leaving 14 bases between them. CDR3 size: 15 residues. Here the CDR3 reads CASSLMSGAPNEQFF. DNA for the CDR3: TGCGCCAGCAGCTTGATGTCAGGGGCCCCCAATGAGCAGTTCTTC.

The CDR3 sequence: CASSLKTGNTEAFF. The CDR3 DNA reads TGTGCCAGCAGCTTGAAGACAGGGAACACTGAAGCTTTCTTT. The chain links TRBV5-4 to TRBJ1-1; D is perhaps TRBD1 (6 bases). Trimming removed 1 base at V and 1 base at J, with 8 bases between. The CDR3 length is 14 residues. The germline V gene has CDR1 SGHNT and CDR2 YYREEE (reference sequence).

The chain couples TRBV7-2 to TRBJ1-5; D is possibly TRBD1 (6 bases). CDR1 is SGHTA, CDR2 FQGNSA, per germline. The germline V and J ends were trimmed by 5 bases and 6 bases, with 14 bases remaining between them. The CDR3 consists of 14 residues. The CDR3 spells CASSQGSGGQPQHF. As DNA, the CDR3 is TGTGCCAGCAGCCAGGGGAGCGGGGGTCAGCCCCAGCATTTT.

The chain combines TRBV7-2 with TRBJ2-1, with 8 bases lining up with TRBD2. CDR1 SGHTA and CDR2 FQGNSA come from the germline V gene. The CDR3 runs to 18 residues. The trim removed 4 bases at V and 5 bases at J, leaving 16 bases unmatched. The CDR3 protein is CASSSPPWEREWHNEQFF. For the CDR3, the DNA is TGTGCCAGCAGCTCACCCCCTTGGGAGCGGGAGTGGCACAATGAGCAGTTCTTC.

There are a few counts of this clone. The CDR3: CASSPRGSNEQFF. The CDR3 nucleotides read TGTGCCAGCAGCCCCCGCGGGTCCAATGAGCAGTTCTTC. The chain uses TRBV5-4 and TRBJ2-1, with a weak D call TRBD2 (5 bases). CDR1 and CDR2 (germline): SGHNT, YYREEE (reference sequence). The CDR3 has 13 residues. V shed 4 bases and J shed 6 bases, with 11 bases lying between them.

This clone was seen a single time. This chain uses TRBV7-8 with TRBJ1-4; D possibly corresponds to TRBD1 (5 bases). This CDR3 has 16 amino acids. Trimming cost V 5 bases and J 2 bases, with 15 bases left between them. Germline lookup yields CDR1 SGHVS and CDR2 FQNEAQ. The CDR3 nucleotides read TGTGCCAGCAGCCCTAATCGCAGGGCGACTAATGAAAAACTGTTTTTT. It yields the protein CASSPNRRATNEKLFF. Combining the CDR3 with reference TRBV7-8 and TRBJ1-4 gives the whole variable domain GAGVSQSPRYKVAKRGQDVALRCDPISGHVSLFWYQQALGQGPEFLTYFQNEAQLDKSGLPSDRFFAERPEGSVSTLKIQRTQQEDSAVYLCASSPNRRATNEKLFFGSGTQLSVL.

V is TRBV19 and J is TRBJ2-3; the match to TRBD2 covers 8 bases. The CDR3 extends over 15 amino acids. V shed 3 bases and J 1 base; nucleotides not matched to a gene: 3. In germline, CDR1 is LNHDA, CDR2 SQIVND (reference sequence). The CDR3 reads CASSMWREGTDTQYF. CDR3 sequence (DNA): TGTGCCAGTAGTATGTGGCGGGAGGGCACAGATACGCAGTATTTT.

As concerns this clone: This sample includes further DNA sequences coding for the same CDR3. This rearrangement joins TRBV28 to TRBJ2-7; TRBD1 aligns across 10 bases. V shed 3 bases and J 5 bases; nucleotides not matched to a gene: 10. The CDR3 contains 16 residues. Germline V gene lookup returns CDR1 MDHEN and CDR2 SYDVKM. CDR3 region: CASSLDLGTGAHEQYF. DNA for the CDR3: TGTGCCAGCAGTTTGGATCTTGGGACAGGGGCCCACGAGCAGTACTTC.

The chain uses TRBV28 and TRBJ2-1; the match to TRBD2 covers 13 bases. The germline V gene encodes CDR1 MDHEN and CDR2 SYDVKM. This CDR3 region has 17 residues. J was trimmed by 5 bases and V by 0 bases; bases with no gene match: 4. The CDR3 nucleotides read TGTGCCAGCAGTTTATGGGTGGGACTAGCGGGGAACAATGAGCAGTTCTTC. Protein product: CASSLWVGLAGNNEQFF.

This clone was counted a single time. The chain couples TRBV5-6 to TRBJ2-2; 7 nucleotides line up with TRBD2. Germline loops: CDR1 SGHDT, CDR2 YYEEEE. The V and J ends lost 5 bases and 8 bases, in that order; junction bases with no gene match: 12. The CDR3 runs to 15 residues. The CDR3: CASRIRDYRDGELFF. The DNA of the CDR3 is TGTGCCAGCAGAATCCGGGACTATCGGGATGGGGAGCTGTTTTTT.

The chain employs TRBV5-1 and TRBJ2-1, with TRBD2 matching over 9 bases. CDR3 length equals 17 residues. Germline CDR1 reads SGHRS; CDR2 reads YFSETQ. J gave up 0 bases and V 3 bases, and 7 bases lay outside the gene matches. This CDR3 is CASSYASGALSYNEQFF. The DNA of the CDR3 is TGCGCCAGCAGCTACGCTAGCGGGGCCCTCTCCTACAATGAGCAGTTCTTC.

The gene calls are TRBV7-2 and TRBJ2-7, with D possibly TRBD2 on 5 matching bases. V lost 1 base to trimming and J lost 3 bases, with 10 bases between them. Germline values: CDR1 SGHTA, CDR2 FQGNSA. This CDR3 is built from 14 residues. CDR3 loop: CASSLEGAVYEQYF. The CDR3 bases are TGTGCCAGCAGCTTAGAGGGAGCGGTCTACGAGCAGTACTTC.

The V call is TRBV19, the J call TRBJ2-3, with D hard to call. This CDR3 region has 14 residues. Looked up from germline, CDR1 is LNHDA and CDR2 is SQIVND (reference sequence). The V gene lost 4 bases and the J gene lost 0 bases, with 8 bases spanning the gap. CDR3 amino acids: CASSSGLSTDTQYF. CDR3 coding DNA: TGTGCCAGTAGTAGCGGTCTTAGCACAGATACGCAGTATTTT.

The J gene is TRBJ1-1, the V gene TRBV7-2; 7 bases map to TRBD1. The V gene's germline CDR1 is SGHTA and CDR2 FQGNSA. This CDR3 is built from 18 residues. J gave up 0 bases and V 5 bases, and 15 bases lay outside the gene matches. The CDR3 DNA reads as TGTGCCAGCAGCCCCCCCTGGGACAGCAGACAAATGAACACTGAAGCTTTCTTT. Residues: CASSPPWDSRQMNTEAFF.

The chain couples TRBV19 to TRBJ2-1, with 7 bases aligning to TRBD2. Germline V CDR1 and CDR2: LNHDA, SQIVND (reference sequence). J gave up 3 bases and V 5 bases, and 4 bases lay outside the gene matches. This CDR3 is 14 amino acids long. The CDR3 nucleotides are TGTGCCAGTAGTCCCGGGGGGATCTACAATGAGCAGTTCTTC. It yields the protein CASSPGGIYNEQFF.

The CDR3 bases are TGTGCCAGCAGCTCCAGACAGGCGTACAATGAGCAGTTCTTC. Its translation: CASSSRQAYNEQFF. This rearrangement joins TRBV7-2 to TRBJ2-1; a possible D gene is TRBD1 (6 bases). The CDR3 length is 14 residues. Trimming took off 4 bases at V and 4 bases at J, with 11 bases between the two ends. The germline gives CDR1 SGHTA, CDR2 FQGNSA.

The genes are TRBV5-8 and TRBJ1-2; maybe TRBD1 (6 bases). The CDR3 runs to 14 residues. Trimming left V 2 bases short and J 4 bases short, with 12 bases between. Looked up from germline, CDR1 is SGHTS and CDR2 is YDEGEE. CDR3 in amino acids: CASSFEGVGYGYTF. As DNA, the CDR3 is TGTGCCAGCAGCTTTGAGGGGGTCGGCTATGGCTACACCTTC.

The genes are TRBV7-2 and TRBJ1-1, with TRBD1 identical over 8 bases. In germline, CDR1 is SGHTA, CDR2 FQGNSA. The J segment lost 11 bases and the V segment lost 0 bases, leaving 5 bases of the junction unmatched. The CDR3 spans 13 residues. The CDR3 loop reads CASSLALQGGAFF. The DNA of the CDR3 is TGTGCCAGCAGCTTAGCTTTACAGGGGGGGGCTTTCTTT.

As for this clone: The sample has other DNA sequences that encode this CDR3 too. V and J are TRBV6-5 and TRBJ1-1; D unclear. There are 13 residues in the CDR3. In germline, CDR1 is MNHEY, CDR2 SVGAGI. The V and J ends lost 6 bases and 2 bases respectively, with 10 bases between them. The CDR3 loop reads CASRDRGNTEAFF. Written as DNA, the CDR3 is TGTGCCAGCAGGGACCGGGGAAACACTGAAGCTTTCTTT.